Described below is a single T cell receptor (beta chain) sequence and its context. Its antigen is as yet unknown. These data are taken from a study of OX40 agonist ivuxolimab in advanced cancers. As for the study in general: Those enrolled were roughly 85% male, with a mean age of around 60 years and ages from about 20 to 85. Partial responses, seen in three patients, involved one hepatocellular carcinoma and two cutaneous melanomas. Study-level points and caveats: Clones of CD4+ and CD8+ blood T cells grew by week 6 at doses of 0.1 to 3.0 mg/kg.

Sequencing used immunoSEQ multiplex PCR; TCRdb keeps in-frame clones, though not all of them. This table has about 60,000 clones, around nine tenths appearing once. The CDR3 runs to 12 residues. CDR1 is MNHNS, CDR2 SASEGT, per germline. J lost 4 bases, V lost 10 bases, and 6 bases had no gene match. The input for sequencing was CD4+ or CD8+ T cells sorted from blood, taken in a trial of the OX40 agonist ivuxolimab. This clonotype originated in an adult with an advanced solid tumor such as melanoma, head and neck, liver or kidney cancer. The genes are TRBV6-1 and TRBJ1-1; 7 bases line up with TRBD1. CDR3 in DNA: TGTGCCACACAGGGGACGGGCACTGAAGCTTTCTTT. Translated: CATQGTGTEAFF.